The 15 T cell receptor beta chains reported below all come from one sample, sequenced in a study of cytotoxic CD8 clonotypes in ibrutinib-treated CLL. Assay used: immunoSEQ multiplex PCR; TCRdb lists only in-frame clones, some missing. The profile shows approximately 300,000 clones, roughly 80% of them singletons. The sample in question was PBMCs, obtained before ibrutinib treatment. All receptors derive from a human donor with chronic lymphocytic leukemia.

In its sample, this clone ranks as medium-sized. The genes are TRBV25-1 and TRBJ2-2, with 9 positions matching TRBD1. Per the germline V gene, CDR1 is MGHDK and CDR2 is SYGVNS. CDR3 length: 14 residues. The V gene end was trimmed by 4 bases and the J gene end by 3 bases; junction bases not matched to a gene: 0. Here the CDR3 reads CASSGQGDTGELFF. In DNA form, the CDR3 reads TGTGCCAGCAGTGGACAGGGGGACACCGGGGAGCTGTTTTTT.

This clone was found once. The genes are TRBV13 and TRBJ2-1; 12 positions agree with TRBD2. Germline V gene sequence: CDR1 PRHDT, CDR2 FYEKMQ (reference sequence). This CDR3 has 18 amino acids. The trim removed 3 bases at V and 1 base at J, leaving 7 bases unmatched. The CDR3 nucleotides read TGTGCCAGCAGCTTCGGACTAGCGGGACCCTATTCCTACAATGAGCAGTTCTTC. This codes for CASSFGLAGPYSYNEQFF.

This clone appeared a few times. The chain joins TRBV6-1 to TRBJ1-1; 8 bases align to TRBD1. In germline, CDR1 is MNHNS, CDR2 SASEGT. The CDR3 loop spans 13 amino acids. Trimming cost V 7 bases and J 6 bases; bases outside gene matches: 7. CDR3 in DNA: TGTGCCAGCACTCGAGGACAGGGCGCTGAAGCTTTCTTT. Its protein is CASTRGQGAEAFF.

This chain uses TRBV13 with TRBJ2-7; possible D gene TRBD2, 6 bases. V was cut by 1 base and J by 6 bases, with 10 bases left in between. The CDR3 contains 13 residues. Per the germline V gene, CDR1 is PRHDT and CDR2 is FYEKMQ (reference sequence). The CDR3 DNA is TGTGCCAGCAGCTTAGAGGGACTGCGCGAGCAGTACTTC. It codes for CASSLEGLREQYF.

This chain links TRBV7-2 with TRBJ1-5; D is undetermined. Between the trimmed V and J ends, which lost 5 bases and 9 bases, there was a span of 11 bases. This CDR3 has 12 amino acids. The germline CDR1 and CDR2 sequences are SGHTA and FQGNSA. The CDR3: CASSPQGTPQHF. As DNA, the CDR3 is TGTGCCAGCAGCCCACAAGGCACGCCCCAGCATTTT.

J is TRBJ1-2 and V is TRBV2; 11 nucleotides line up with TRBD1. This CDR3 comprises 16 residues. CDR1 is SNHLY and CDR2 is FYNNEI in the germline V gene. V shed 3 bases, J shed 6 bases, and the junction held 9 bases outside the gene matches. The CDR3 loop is CASSDPGTGGSNGYTF. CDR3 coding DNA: TGTGCCAGCAGTGACCCTGGGACAGGGGGATCTAATGGCTACACCTTC.

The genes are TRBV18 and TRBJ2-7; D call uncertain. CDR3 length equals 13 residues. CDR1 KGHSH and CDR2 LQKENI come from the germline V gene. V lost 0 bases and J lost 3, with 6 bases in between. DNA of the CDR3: TGTGCCAGCTCACCACCAACAGACTACGAGCAGTACTTC. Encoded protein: CASSPPTDYEQYF. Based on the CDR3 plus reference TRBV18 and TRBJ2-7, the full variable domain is NAGVMQNPRHLVRRRGQEARLRCSPMKGHSHVYWYRQLPEEGLKFMVYLQKENIIDESGMPKERFSAEFPKEGPSILRIQQVVRGDSAAYFCASSPPTDYEQYFGPGTRLTVT.

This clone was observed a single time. In DNA, the CDR3 is TGCAGCGTTGAATTCCGAGGTTTAGATACGCAGTATTTT. Its protein product is CSVEFRGLDTQYF. The chain links TRBV29-1 to TRBJ2-3; the D is unclear. This CDR3 has 13 residues. V was trimmed by 2 bases and J by 5 bases, leaving 11 bases between them. Germline values: CDR1 SQVTM, CDR2 ANQGSEA.

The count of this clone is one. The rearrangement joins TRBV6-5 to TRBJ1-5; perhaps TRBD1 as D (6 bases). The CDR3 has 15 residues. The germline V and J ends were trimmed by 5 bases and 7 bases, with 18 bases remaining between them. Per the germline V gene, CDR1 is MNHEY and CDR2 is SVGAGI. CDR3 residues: CASSKFSGDRQPQHF. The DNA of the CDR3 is TGTGCCAGCAGTAAATTCTCAGGGGATAGACAGCCCCAGCATTTT.

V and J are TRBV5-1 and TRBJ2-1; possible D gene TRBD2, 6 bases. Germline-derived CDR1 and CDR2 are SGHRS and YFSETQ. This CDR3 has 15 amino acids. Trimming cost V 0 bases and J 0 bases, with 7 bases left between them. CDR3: CASSLGGTSYNEQFF. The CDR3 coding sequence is TGCGCCAGCAGCTTGGGCGGGACCTCCTACAATGAGCAGTTCTTC. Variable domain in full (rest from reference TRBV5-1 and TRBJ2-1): KAGVTQTPRYLIKTRGQQVTLSCSPISGHRSVSWYQQTPGQGLQFLFEYFSETQRNKGNFPGRFSGRQFSNSRSEMNVSTLELGDSALYLCASSLGGTSYNEQFFGPGTRLTVL.

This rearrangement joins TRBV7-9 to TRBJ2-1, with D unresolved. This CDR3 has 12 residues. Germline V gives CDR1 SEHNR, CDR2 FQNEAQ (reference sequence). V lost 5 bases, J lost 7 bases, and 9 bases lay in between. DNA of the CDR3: TGTGCCAGCAGCCCCCTCGGGAATGAGCAGTTCTTC. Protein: CASSPLGNEQFF.

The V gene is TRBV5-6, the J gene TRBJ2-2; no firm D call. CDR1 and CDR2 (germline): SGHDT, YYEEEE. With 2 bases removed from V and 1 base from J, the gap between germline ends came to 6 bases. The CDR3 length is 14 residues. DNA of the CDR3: TGTGCCAGCAGCTTCTCCGAGAACACCGGGGAGCTGTTTTTT. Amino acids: CASSFSENTGELFF.

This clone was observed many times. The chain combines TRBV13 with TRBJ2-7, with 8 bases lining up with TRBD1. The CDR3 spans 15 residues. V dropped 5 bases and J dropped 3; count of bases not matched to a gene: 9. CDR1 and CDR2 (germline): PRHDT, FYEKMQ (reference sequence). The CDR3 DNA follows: TGTGCCAGCAGCCGTACCGGGACAGGCTACTACGAGCAGTACTTC. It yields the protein CASSRTGTGYYEQYF.

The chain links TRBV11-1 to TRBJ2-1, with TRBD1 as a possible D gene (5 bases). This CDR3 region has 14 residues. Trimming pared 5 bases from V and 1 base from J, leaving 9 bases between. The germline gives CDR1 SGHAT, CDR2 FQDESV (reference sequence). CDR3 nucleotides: TGTGCCAGCAGCCCAAGACAGTCCTACAATGAGCAGTTCTTC. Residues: CASSPRQSYNEQFF. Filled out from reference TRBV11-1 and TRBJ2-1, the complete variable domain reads EAEVAQSPRYKITEKSQAVAFWCDPISGHATLYWYRQILGQGPELLVQFQDESVVDDSQLPKDRFSAERLKGVDSTLKIQPAELGDSAMYLCASSPRQSYNEQFFGPGTRLTVL.

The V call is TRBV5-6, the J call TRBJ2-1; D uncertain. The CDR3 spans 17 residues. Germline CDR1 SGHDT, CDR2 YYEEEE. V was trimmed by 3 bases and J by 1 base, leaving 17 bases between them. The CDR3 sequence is CASSSYRGAPSYNEQFF. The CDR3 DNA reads TGTGCCAGCAGCTCTTACAGAGGAGCGCCTTCCTACAATGAGCAGTTCTTC.